One T cell receptor (beta chain) is described in this entry. Germline assignment: CDR1 SEHNR and CDR2 FQNEAQ (reference sequence). The CDR3 runs 14 residues. V dropped 3 bases and J dropped 9; count of bases not matched to a gene: 5. The entry originates in a study of blood T cell repertoires in COVID-19. Turning to the study itself: Acute and convalescent COVID-19 specimens originated in the United States, Italy and Spain. From T cells, B-cell-depleted T cells, or PBMCs came the material, which was cDNA or gDNA.

Original processing methods: Cell counts per sample came from amplifying reference gene primers. The data were produced by immunoSEQ multiplex PCR, yet TCRdb's version contains in-frame clones alone and is incomplete. The D gene and trimming were derived from the DNA, and the V and J assignments and clone size from that table. This table has over 60,000 clones, 80% appearing once. The chain combines TRBV7-9 with TRBJ2-1; 10 bases map to TRBD2. This TCR was recovered from a human donor in a cohort sampled during active COVID-19. Source material: peripheral blood. CDR3 coding DNA: TGTGCCAGCAGCTTTACTAGCGGGGTTCCTGAGCAGTTCTTC. This sequence encodes CASSFTSGVPEQFF.